These 5 T cell receptor beta chains came from one sample sequenced in a study of CD8 T cells in Susac syndrome. After extraction with the RNeasy kit, about 0.45 to 1 ug of the RNA was reverse transcribed using random hexamers. TCRdb used MiXCR to reprocess the immunoSEQ multiplex PCR reads, holding one entry per CDR3 protein. The table lists approximately 150,000 distinct CDR3 sequences, approximately 95% of them singletons. Input material: CD4+ T cells from PBMCs. Receptors were obtained from a human donor with multiple sclerosis.

The gene calls are TRBV29-1 and TRBJ1-2; TRBD1 matches at 9 bases. This CDR3 spans 14 amino acids. Germline values: CDR1 SQVTM, CDR2 ANQGSEA. With 0 bases clipped from V and 8 bases from J, the junction kept 7 bases outside the gene matches. CDR3 DNA sequence: TGCAGCGTTGAAGATTCGGGACAGGGAGAAGGCTACACCTTC. Its protein product is CSVEDSGQGEGYTF.

The chain combines TRBV5-1 with TRBJ2-4; TRBD1 agrees at 8 bases. The CDR3 contains 14 residues. Germline assignment: CDR1 SGHRS and CDR2 YFSETQ. J was trimmed by 4 bases and V by 0 bases; bases with no gene match: 0. The CDR3 coding sequence is TGCGCCAGCAGCTTGGGGACAGGGAAAAACATTCAGTACTTC. Protein: CASSLGTGKNIQYF.

This clonotype was counted a single time. J is TRBJ1-5 and V is TRBV20-1, with D tentatively TRBD1 (5 bases). CDR3 size: 15 residues. V was clipped by 2 bases and J by 0 bases, with 11 bases between them. The germline CDR1 and CDR2 sequences are DFQATT and SNEGSKA (reference sequence). The CDR3 sequence: CSARRTPHSNQPQHF. The CDR3 region has the DNA TGCAGTGCTAGACGGACACCCCATAGCAATCAGCCCCAGCATTTT.

This clonotype was recorded once. The V and J genes are TRBV20-1 and TRBJ2-1, with unresolved D. In germline, CDR1 is DFQATT, CDR2 SNEGSKA (reference sequence). Trimming removed 2 bases at V and 0 bases at J, with 8 bases between. The CDR3 loop spans 14 amino acids. In DNA form, the CDR3 reads TGCAGTGCTAGACGTTCCGGCTCCTACAATGAGCAGTTCTTC. Translated, it gives CSARRSGSYNEQFF.

The chain recombines TRBV11-2 with TRBJ2-3; 7 bases align to TRBD1. CDR1 is SGHAT, CDR2 FQNNGV, per germline. The CDR3 has 15 residues. J gave up 3 bases and V 7 bases, and 10 bases lay outside the gene matches. The CDR3 is CASMGWAGGTDTQYF. CDR3 bases: TGTGCCAGCATGGGATGGGCAGGGGGAACAGATACGCAGTATTTT.